The 21 T cell receptor beta chains below all came from one sample that was sequenced in a study of Graves' ophthalmopathy and Graves' hyperthyroidism. TCR beta CDR3 regions were amplified from RNA transcripts. First-round RT-PCR with HTBI primers preceded a second-round multiplex PCR. MiXCR, run by TCRdb on the multiplex PCR reads, gives a single entry per CDR3 protein. The sample contains about 550,000 distinct CDR3 sequences, roughly 40% of which appear only once. Sequenced sample: peripheral blood or thyroid tissue (not recorded which). Receptors were obtained from an adult man with Graves' hyperthyroidism.

J is TRBJ2-7 and V is TRBV29-1; possibly TRBD1 for D (6 bases). The germline V and J ends were trimmed by 0 bases and 9 bases, with 21 bases remaining between them. Germline V gene data show CDR1 as SQVTM and CDR2 as ANQGSEA. The CDR3 covers 15 residues. The CDR3 reads CSVEEGRGRTDTQYF. The CDR3, as DNA: TGCAGCGTTGAAGAGGGCCGGGGACGGACAGATACGCAGTACTTC.

This clonotype showed up many times. The J gene is TRBJ1-2, the V gene TRBV20-1; 10 bases agree with TRBD1. The CDR3 sequence is 13 residues long. V lost 4 bases to trimming and J lost 6 bases; unmatched junction nucleotides: 5. Germline CDR1 reads DFQATT; CDR2 reads SNEGSKA (reference sequence). DNA of the CDR3: TGCAGTGCTACCTTGACAGGGGGCAATGGCTACACCTTC. This translates into CSATLTGGNGYTF.

This clonotype came up many times. V usage is TRBV29-1 and J usage is TRBJ2-7, with D possibly matching TRBD1 (5 bases). CDR1 is SQVTM, CDR2 ANQGSEA, per germline. This CDR3 is built from 13 residues. Trimming stripped 3 bases from V and 3 bases from J, with 12 bases between. CDR3 DNA sequence: TGCAGCGTTGAGGCAGGGTCCTTCTACGAGCAGTACTTC. Translating gives CSVEAGSFYEQYF.

The chain has TRBV7-3 and TRBJ2-2; 10 bases fit TRBD2. This CDR3 is 17 amino acids long. Germline CDR1 is SGHTA and CDR2 is FQGTGA. Trimming took 3 bases from V and 2 from J; bases not matched to a gene: 6. The chain's CDR3 is CASSFGTSGANTGELFF. CDR3 nucleotide sequence: TGTGCCAGCAGCTTCGGAACTAGCGGGGCAAACACCGGGGAGCTGTTTTTT.

Of note for this clonotype: This sequence may be a read error, since a much larger clone differs from it by one base. The chain carries TRBV19 and TRBJ1-5; perhaps TRBD1 as D (6 bases). This CDR3 spans 18 amino acids. The ends were cut back, 4 bases at V and 0 bases at J, with 19 bases in the middle. In germline, CDR1 is LNHDA, CDR2 SQIVND (reference sequence). CDR3 protein: CASSTGGWIKNSNQPQHF. The CDR3 DNA sequence: TGTGCCAGTAGTACGGGGGGCTGGATAAAGAATAGCAATCAGCCCCAGCATTTT.

The chain uses TRBV28 and TRBJ2-2; D possibly corresponds to TRBD1 (5 bases). The CDR3 loop spans 14 amino acids. V was cut by 7 bases and J by 1 base, with 10 bases left in between. Germline CDR1 and CDR2: MDHEN and SYDVKM. The CDR3 nucleotides are TGTGCCAGCAATGCAGGGTGGAACACCGGGGAGCTGTTTTTT. Encoded protein: CASNAGWNTGELFF.

This clonotype was counted many times. This rearrangement joins TRBV7-9 to TRBJ1-1; possibly TRBD1 for D (6 bases). The germline V and J ends were trimmed by 5 bases and 0 bases, with 19 bases remaining between them. CDR1 and CDR2 from the germline V gene are SEHNR and FQNEAQ (reference sequence). The CDR3 length is 17 residues. CDR3 coding DNA: TGTGCCAGCAGCCAAGGCCAGGGGAACAGTATGAACACTGAAGCTTTCTTT. Encoded protein: CASSQGQGNSMNTEAFF.

This clonotype has at least ten counts. The rearrangement links TRBV2 to TRBJ1-5; 7 bases are a match to TRBD1. From germline, CDR1 is SNHLY and CDR2 FYNNEI. J gave up 0 bases and V 8 bases, and 7 bases lay outside the gene matches. The CDR3 has 15 residues. CDR3 protein: CASGGTAYSNQPQHF. The CDR3 DNA reads TGTGCCAGCGGGGGGACAGCTTATAGCAATCAGCCCCAGCATTTT.

This clonotype was found many times. The chain is built from TRBV9 and TRBJ2-7, with 7 bases identical to TRBD1. V dropped 0 bases and J dropped 3; count of bases not matched to a gene: 9. The CDR3 runs to 16 residues. Germline V gene sequence: CDR1 SGDLS, CDR2 YYNGEE. The CDR3 bases are TGTGCCAGCAGCGTAGGGGGGACAGAGTCCCTCTACGAGCAGTACTTC. Its protein product is CASSVGGTESLYEQYF.

This clonotype has only a few counts. The CDR3 sequence: CASSFVAGGWDGYTF. CDR3 DNA sequence: TGTGCCAGCAGTTTCGTGGCAGGGGGCTGGGATGGCTACACCTTC. The V gene is TRBV27, the J gene TRBJ1-2; 8 positions match TRBD1. Germline V gene sequence: CDR1 MNHEY, CDR2 SMNVEV (reference sequence). With 3 bases clipped from V and 6 bases from J, the junction kept 9 bases outside the gene matches. The CDR3 length is 15 residues.

This chain uses TRBV11-1 with TRBJ2-7; no clear D. With 11 bases removed from V and 0 bases from J, the gap between germline ends came to 20 bases. Germline-derived CDR1 and CDR2 are SGHAT and FQDESV (reference sequence). This CDR3 contains 15 residues. As DNA, the CDR3 is TGTGCCTGGAGTGTACTCCTCGCAGCCTCCTACGAGCAGTACTTC. This gives the protein CAWSVLLAASYEQYF.

This clonotype was counted ten times or more. The chain uses TRBV7-3 and TRBJ1-1; D unclear. Germline loops: CDR1 SGHTA, CDR2 FQGTGA. Deletions cut 0 bases from V and 5 bases from J, with 7 bases between. The CDR3 contains 13 residues. CDR3 protein: CASSLTPVTEAFF. The DNA for the CDR3 is TGTGCCAGCAGCTTAACCCCGGTTACTGAAGCTTTCTTT. Full variable domain (outside the CDR3, taken from reference TRBV7-3 and TRBJ1-1): GAGVSQTPSNKVTEKGKYVELRCDPISGHTALYWYRQSLGQGPEFLIYFQGTGAADDSGLPNDRFFAVRPEGSVSTLKIQRTERGDSAVYLCASSLTPVTEAFFGQGTRLTVV.

A few counts support this clonotype. The chain has TRBV28 and TRBJ1-3, with a weak D call TRBD1 (5 bases). This CDR3 spans 16 amino acids. Germline V gene lookup returns CDR1 MDHEN and CDR2 SYDVKM. V was trimmed by 4 bases and J by 0 bases, leaving 13 bases between them. The CDR3 reads CASSSGGENSGNTIYF. CDR3 DNA: TGTGCCAGCAGTTCTGGGGGAGAGAACTCTGGAAACACCATATATTTT.

This sequence joins TRBV6-5 and TRBJ1-5, with TRBD1 matching over 7 bases. V trimming: 10 bases; J trimming: 7 bases; junction bases outside the gene matches: 13. The CDR3 totals 14 residues. CDR1 and CDR2 (germline): MNHEY, SVGAGI. The CDR3 DNA reads TGTGCCACCGGAAACAGGGGAAGAGGGCAGCCCCAGCATTTT. It is translated as CATGNRGRGQPQHF.

This clonotype came up many times. The chain carries TRBV5-8 and TRBJ1-2; TRBD1 aligns across 9 bases. The germline gives CDR1 SGHTS, CDR2 YDEGEE. V was clipped by 3 bases and J by 0 bases; unmatched bases: 6. This CDR3 is built from 16 residues. CDR3 sequence: CASSSAGQGPNYGYTF. CDR3 nucleotides: TGTGCCAGCAGCTCCGCGGGACAGGGACCTAACTATGGCTACACCTTC. The entire variable domain, with the rest obtained from reference TRBV5-8 and TRBJ1-2, is as follows: EAGVTQSPTHLIKTRGQQATLRCSPISGHTSVYWYQQALGLGLQFLLWYDEGEERNRGNFPPRFSGRQFPNYSSELNVNALELEDSALYLCASSSAGQGPNYGYTFGSGTRLTVV.

The V call is TRBV7-2, the J call TRBJ2-3, with D perhaps TRBD2 (6 bases). Per the germline V gene, CDR1 is SGHTA and CDR2 is FQGNSA. Trimming took 5 bases from V and 1 from J, leaving 13 bases between them. This CDR3 has 15 amino acids. CDR3 coding DNA: TGTGCCAGCAGCAAACTAGCACCTGGCACAGATACGCAGTATTTT. This codes for CASSKLAPGTDTQYF.

This clonotype showed up many times. The V and J genes are TRBV11-2 and TRBJ2-7; 8 positions match TRBD2. From germline, CDR1 is SGHAT and CDR2 FQNNGV. This CDR3 is 14 amino acids long. J gave up 5 bases and V 4 bases, and 7 bases lay outside the gene matches. Here the CDR3 reads CASSSGLVVHEQYF. Written as DNA, the CDR3 is TGTGCCAGCAGCTCGGGACTAGTAGTCCACGAGCAGTACTTC.

Only a few counts were recorded for this clonotype. The J gene is TRBJ2-5, the V gene TRBV7-2, with D perhaps matching TRBD1 or TRBD2 (5 bases each). The V end was cut by 0 bases, the J end by 7 bases, with 12 bases between. CDR3 length: 14 residues. Germline V CDR1 and CDR2: SGHTA, FQGNSA. Written as DNA, the CDR3 is TGTGCCAGCAGCTTAGCGGGGGACGTGAGGACCCAGTACTTC. It is translated as CASSLAGDVRTQYF.

This clonotype has at least ten counts. The rearrangement links TRBV12-3 or TRBV12-4 to TRBJ2-5, with a possible D match to TRBD2 (6 bases). The CDR3 is 14 residues long. Between the trimmed V and J ends, which lost 3 bases and 2 bases, there was a span of 10 bases. CDR3 sequence reads: CASSFAGTQETQYF. The CDR3 coding sequence is TGTGCCAGCAGTTTCGCAGGGACTCAAGAGACCCAGTACTTC.

This chain uses TRBV5-1 with TRBJ2-7; a possible D gene is TRBD1 (6 bases). The germline V gene has CDR1 SGHRS and CDR2 YFSETQ. The CDR3 extends over 13 amino acids. V lost 4 bases, J lost 2 bases, and 10 bases lay in between. The CDR3 coding sequence is TGCGCCAGCAGCGGACAGAACGCCTACGAGCAGTACTTC. Its translation: CASSGQNAYEQYF.

This clonotype showed up just once. Because the CDR3's place on the DNA is in doubt, the DNA is left out and the CDR3 is given as listed by TCRdb. The V and J genes are TRBV7-9 and TRBJ2-7; the table's D call, TRBD1, was not checked against the DNA. Germline CDR1 is SEHNR and CDR2 is FQNEAQ (reference sequence). Counting both end residues, the CDR3 totals 19 amino acids. The CDR3 sequence: CASSIYLCSVEDRVYEQYF.